A few counts support the clone carrying this T cell receptor (beta chain). No antigen is known for it. This sample stems from a study of T cell responses to AZD1222 COVID-19 vaccine. Whole-study findings and limits: An increase in Spike-specific TCR breadth and depth was observed after two AZD1222 doses. Spike-wide coverage was observed for vaccine-associated CD4 TCRs, with dominant responses at 160-218 and 743-854. Mostly white British, mostly female donors; authors suggested clonal diversity may be underestimated.

The CDR3 totals 12 residues. The V gene's germline CDR1 is SGHDT and CDR2 YYEEEE. Trimming stripped 2 bases from V and 7 bases from J, with 7 bases between. Clones were sequenced by immunoSEQ multiplex PCR, and TCRdb holds only the in-frame ones, with some missing. The data show approximately 100,000 clones, with more than 75% seen just once and 3% to 4% held by the top ten. The chain employs TRBV5-6 and TRBJ1-5; D gene uncertain. The material sequenced was peripheral blood, taken on day 0 of AZD1222 vaccination. The sequence was collected from an adult in good health. CDR3 nucleotide sequence: TGTGCCAGCAGCTTTTACAGACAGCCCCAGCATTTT. Encoded protein: CASSFYRQPQHF. The full variable domain, rest sourced from reference TRBV5-6 and TRBJ1-5, is DAGVTQSPTHLIKTRGQQVTLRCSPKSGHDTVSWYQQALGQGPQFIFQYYEEEERQRGNFPDRFSGHQFPNYSSELNVNALLLGDSALYLCASSFYRQPQHFGDGTRLSIL.